A selection of T cell receptor beta chains follows, all from one sample in a study of response to subunit inactivated influenza vaccine. TCRdb independently ran MiXCR on the RT-PCR reads; one entry per CDR3 protein. The sample yields more than 450,000 distinct CDR3 sequences, 11% seen once. The same data also went into a second study, on T cells expressing NK-cell markers.

The sequenced sample was PBMCs from blood, obtained on the day of vaccination. Every receptor here comes from a man aged 45-65 years who received an inactivated influenza vaccine. CDR3s include the opening cysteine and the closing phenylalanine or tryptophan. A D gene is named only where the DNA matches it firmly. Only part of the rows carry a size: once, few, many, or a class if the clone is expanded.

abundance | j_gene | len | d_gene | v_gene | CDR3nt | CDR3aa
few | TRBJ2-1 | 16 | . | TRBV7-9 | TGTGCCAGCAGCTTAAGGCCGGGACGTAACTACAATGAGCAGTTCTTC | CASSLRPGRNYNEQFF
. | TRBJ2-3 | 15 | TRBD2 | TRBV5-1 | TGCGCCAGCAGCTTTAGCGGGGGGCCGGCGGATACGCAGTATTTT | CASSFSGGPADTQYF
few | TRBJ2-2 | 15 | . | TRBV19 | TGTGCCAGTAGGCGACGGGAAAAGGGACCCGGGGAGCTGTTTTTT | CASRRREKGPGELFF
many | TRBJ1-1 | 12 | . | TRBV12-3/TRBV12-4 | TGTGCCAGCAGTTTCCCCCCTCAGGAAGCTTTCTTT | CASSFPPQEAFF
. | TRBJ2-7 | 14 | TRBD1 | TRBV20-1 | TGCAGTGCTAGCCGGACAGGTATAAACTACGAGCAGTACTTC | CSASRTGINYEQYF
. | TRBJ1-6 | 16 | . | TRBV6-2/TRBV6-3 | TGTGCCAGCAGTTACTCTCCAGGCTCCTATAATTCACCCCTCCACTTT | CASSYSPGSYNSPLHF
many | TRBJ1-2 | 18 | TRBD1 | TRBV15 | TGTGCCACCAGCAGCGGGGGATACCAGGACAGGTCATACTATGGCTACACCTTC | CATSSGGYQDRSYYGYTF
few | TRBJ2-2 | 17 | TRBD1 | TRBV4-1 | TGCGCCAGCAGCCCTTTAACCAGGACAGGGGGCACCGGGGAGCTGTTTTTT | CASSPLTRTGGTGELFF
many | TRBJ2-1 | 14 | . | TRBV5-1 | TGCGCCAGCAGCTTGGAGACAGCTTACAATGAGCAGTTCTTC | CASSLETAYNEQFF
few | TRBJ2-1 | 20 | TRBD2 | TRBV28 | TGTGCCAGCAGTAACGACGGGACTAGCGGGAGTGTTACTCTATACAATGAGCAGTTCTTC | CASSNDGTSGSVTLYNEQFF
few | TRBJ1-1 | 13 | . | TRBV30 | TGTGCCTGGAGTGACAGTCGATCCCGGGGAGCTTTCTTT | CAWSDSRSRGAFF
many | TRBJ2-2 | 14 | . | TRBV12-3/TRBV12-4 | TGTGCCAGCAGTTTAGCGGACAACACCGGGGAGCTGTTTTTT | CASSLADNTGELFF
few | TRBJ2-5 | 15 | TRBD2 | TRBV5-1 | TGCGCCAGCGGACCAGCGGGAGGGCCTCCAGAGACCCAGTACTTC | CASGPAGGPPETQYF
. | TRBJ2-7 | 14 | . | TRBV4-3 | TGCGCCAGCAGCCAAGATGTCTCGGGGCGCGAGCAGTACTTC | CASSQDVSGREQYF
. | TRBJ2-6 | 17 | . | TRBV7-8 | TGTGCCAGCAGCGCCGTTACAGGGATCTCTGGGGCCAACGTCCTGACTTTC | CASSAVTGISGANVLTF
. | TRBJ1-1 | 13 | . | TRBV6-1 | TGTGCCAGCATCAACGCGGGGGCCTCTGAAGCTTTCTTT | CASINAGASEAFF
. | TRBJ2-2 | 15 | . | TRBV12-3/TRBV12-4 | TGTGCCAGCAGTTTAAGTAGCCTACCCACCGGGGAGCTGTTTTTT | CASSLSSLPTGELFF
few | TRBJ2-1 | 17 | TRBD2 | TRBV7-9 | TGTGCCAGCAGGTCCGCACTGAGACTAGCGGTCTACAATGAGCAGTTCTTC | CASRSALRLAVYNEQFF
few | TRBJ1-5 | 14 | . | TRBV6-2/TRBV6-3 | TGTGCCAGCAGTGCAGGGGTGAGCAATCAGCCCCAGCATTTT | CASSAGVSNQPQHF
many | TRBJ1-1 | 13 | . | TRBV12-3/TRBV12-4 | TGTGCCAGCAGCTTAATCCTGAACACTGAAGCTTTCTTT | CASSLILNTEAFF
. | TRBJ2-1 | 12 | . | TRBV12-3/TRBV12-4 | TGTGCCAGCAGTCCCCAAGGGGATGAGCAGTTCTTC | CASSPQGDEQFF
. | TRBJ2-3 | 11 | . | TRBV7-2 | TGTGCCAGCAGCTACCTTGCTACGCAGTATTTT | CASSYLATQYF
many | TRBJ2-2 | 14 | . | TRBV5-8 | TGTGCCAGCAGCTTGGCACAGAACACCGGGGAGCTGTTTTTT | CASSLAQNTGELFF
. | TRBJ2-7 | 14 | TRBD1 | TRBV29-1 | TGCAGCGTTGTTGGGGGGACAGGGGGCTACGAGCAGTACTTC | CSVVGGTGGYEQYF
. | TRBJ2-5 | 19 | TRBD2 | TRBV11-1 | TGTGCCAGCAGCCTCGAACCTTTAGCGGGGGGTTACCCGCAAGAGACCCAGTACTTC | CASSLEPLAGGYPQETQYF
. | TRBJ2-7 | 14 | TRBD2 | TRBV2 | TGTGCCAGCAGTTGGACTAGCGGGAGGTACGAGCAGTACTTC | CASSWTSGRYEQYF
few | TRBJ1-1 | 15 | TRBD1 | TRBV5-1 | TGCGCCAGCAGCATTACCGGGACAGCGAACACTGAAGCTTTCTTT | CASSITGTANTEAFF
few | TRBJ1-1 | 15 | TRBD1 | TRBV7-8 | TGTGCCAGCAGCTTGCCGACAGGGATGGGCACTGAAGCTTTCTTT | CASSLPTGMGTEAFF
many | TRBJ1-2 | 14 | . | TRBV12-3/TRBV12-4 | TGTGCCAGCAGTTTTCTGGGATCTAACTATGGCTACACCTTC | CASSFLGSNYGYTF
many | TRBJ2-7 | 14 | . | TRBV27 | TGTGCCAGCAGCCTATCTTCAGGCGGGTACGAGCAGTACTTC | CASSLSSGGYEQYF
. | TRBJ2-7 | 14 | TRBD2 | TRBV20-1 | TGCAGTGCCGAACAACTAGCGGGGGATTACGAGCAGTACTTC | CSAEQLAGDYEQYF
few | TRBJ2-5 | 17 | TRBD2 | TRBV2 | TGTGCCAGCAGTGAATCGGGACTAGCGGGGGGAAAAGAGACCCAGTACTTC | CASSESGLAGGKETQYF
. | TRBJ1-2 | 13 | TRBD1 | TRBV20-1 | TGCAGTGCTACAAGACAGGGGGCGGATGGCTACACCTTC | CSATRQGADGYTF
. | TRBJ2-1 | 13 | . | TRBV28 | TGTGCCAGCAGTTTATCACAGGGACGGGGACAGTTCTTC | CASSLSQGRGQFF
few | TRBJ2-7 | 12 | . | TRBV7-2 | TGTGCCAGCAGCTTAGTAGCCAACGAGCAGTACTTC | CASSLVANEQYF
. | TRBJ2-1 | 16 | TRBD2 | TRBV28 | TGTGCCAGCAGCCTATCCATTAGCGGGAGGCACAATGAGCAGTTCTTC | CASSLSISGRHNEQFF
few | TRBJ2-2 | 14 | . | TRBV5-1 | TGCGCCAGCAGCAAACAGGGAAGGAGCGGGGAGCTGTTTTTT | CASSKQGRSGELFF
. | TRBJ1-5 | 14 | . | TRBV15 | TGTGCCACCAGGTTAACAGGTCACAATCAGCCCCAGCATTTT | CATRLTGHNQPQHF
many | TRBJ2-7 | 14 | . | TRBV20-1 | TGCAGTGCTAGCGACCTTTTATCCTCCTACGAGCAGTACTTC | CSASDLLSSYEQYF
. | TRBJ2-6 | 18 | . | TRBV28 | TGTGCCAGCAGTTACGCCACAGGGCGGAGCTCTGGGGCCAACGTCCTGACTTTC | CASSYATGRSSGANVLTF
. | TRBJ2-1 | 12 | . | TRBV7-6 | TGTGCCAGCAGCTGTTCAGGGAATGAGCAGTTCTTC | CASSCSGNEQFF
. | TRBJ1-3 | 16 | . | TRBV7-2 | TGTGCCAGCAGCTTTCAGGGCCAGAGCTCTGGAAACACCATATATTTT | CASSFQGQSSGNTIYF
. | TRBJ2-5 | 14 | TRBD1 | TRBV12-3/TRBV12-4 | TGTGCCAGCAGTAACCGGGACAGGGAGGAGACCCAGTACTTC | CASSNRDREETQYF
few | TRBJ1-6 | 13 | . | TRBV7-2 | TGTGCCAGCAGCTTAAGATATAATTCACCCCTCCACTTT | CASSLRYNSPLHF
. | TRBJ2-3 | 14 | . | TRBV15 | TGTGCCACCAGCAGAGATCCCCGGCAGGGCCGGCAGTATTTT | CATSRDPRQGRQYF
. | TRBJ2-3 | 15 | TRBD2 | TRBV5-4 | TGTGCCAGCAGCTTTGGGCTAGCGGAGAGGGATACGCAGTATTTT | CASSFGLAERDTQYF
. | TRBJ2-2 | 15 | . | TRBV12-3/TRBV12-4 | TGTGCCAGCGGCCAGTTAGTGTCCGGGACCGGGGAGCTGTTTTTT | CASGQLVSGTGELFF
few | TRBJ1-1 | 13 | . | TRBV6-1 | TGTGCCAGCACAGGCAGGATGAACACTGAAGCTTTCTTT | CASTGRMNTEAFF
. | TRBJ2-3 | 11 | . | TRBV7-2 | TGTGCCAGTGGCCCCGGAAATACGCAGTATTTT | CASGPGNTQYF
many | TRBJ2-7 | 12 | . | TRBV7-2 | TGTGCCAGCAGCTTAAACCAGAACGAGCAGTACTTC | CASSLNQNEQYF
. | TRBJ2-3 | 17 | TRBD2 | TRBV5-5 | TGTGCCAGCAGCTTAGTGGGACTAGCGGGAATGGGGGATACGCAGTATTTT | CASSLVGLAGMGDTQYF
few | TRBJ2-1 | 13 | . | TRBV6-1 | TGTGCCAGCAGCGTCATGCCCTACAATGAGCAGTTCTTC | CASSVMPYNEQFF
. | TRBJ2-1 | 16 | . | TRBV19 | TGTGCCAGTAGTGTAACCCAGTCGAGCTCCTACAATGAGCAGTTCTTC | CASSVTQSSSYNEQFF
few | TRBJ2-7 | 15 | TRBD1 | TRBV19 | TGTGCCAGTAGTACCTCCGGGACAGGGTCCTACGAGCAGTACTTC | CASSTSGTGSYEQYF